These 24 T cell receptor beta chains were sequenced from one sample in a study of T-cell reconstitution after alpha-beta-depleted transplantation in children. The library targeted TCRbeta and was prepared with unique molecular identifiers. TCRdb recomputed calls from the PCR reads with MiXCR, one row per CDR3 protein. The sample carries fewer than 700,000 distinct CDR3 sequences, under 15% recorded once. The specimen comprised PBMCs, mostly from graft donor cells, sampled 360 days after TCRalphabeta/CD19-depleted stem cell transplant. The source of these receptors is a male patient under 18 who had a stem cell transplant for acute myeloid leukemia, so the T cells may come from the graft donor.

The chain is built from TRBV5-4 and TRBJ2-7, with TRBD2 identical over 7 bases. The CDR3 is made up of 16 amino acids. J lost 3 bases, V lost 0 bases, and 9 bases had no gene match. CDR1 is SGHNT and CDR2 is YYREEE in the germline V gene (reference sequence). The CDR3 nucleotides are TGTGCCAGCAGCTTGGGGTCGACTAGCAAGCACTACGAGCAGTACTTC. Translation: CASSLGSTSKHYEQYF.

The V call is TRBV12-3 or TRBV12-4, the J call TRBJ2-3; 11 bases line up with TRBD2. Trimming cost V 5 bases and J 4 bases; bases outside gene matches: 5. The CDR3 is made up of 15 amino acids. CDR3 residues: CASSGGTSGPDTQYF. The CDR3 region has the DNA TGTGCCAGCAGTGGAGGGACTAGCGGTCCAGATACGCAGTATTTT.

This clonotype was seen at least ten times. The gene calls are TRBV7-2 and TRBJ2-7; D not resolved. The ends were cut back, 1 base at V and 2 bases at J, with 12 bases in the middle. The germline CDR1 and CDR2 sequences are SGHTA and FQGNSA. This CDR3 comprises 15 residues. The CDR3 nucleotides read TGTGCCAGCAGCTTAGGGGGTTTTACAACCTACGAGCAGTACTTC. Translating it yields CASSLGGFTTYEQYF.

The gene calls are TRBV12-3 or TRBV12-4 and TRBJ1-2; D is unclear. V was clipped by 6 bases and J by 4 bases, with 9 bases between them. This CDR3 region has 12 residues. The CDR3 sequence: CASSPKVYGYTF. The CDR3 bases are TGTGCCAGCAGCCCCAAAGTCTATGGCTACACCTTC.

This clonotype was seen repeatedly, ten times or more. The rearrangement joins TRBV27 to TRBJ2-1; TRBD2 agrees at 9 bases. Germline CDR1 reads MNHEY; CDR2 reads SMNVEV (reference sequence). There are 15 residues in the CDR3. The V gene end was trimmed by 3 bases and the J gene end by 7 bases; junction bases not matched to a gene: 7. DNA for the CDR3: TGTGCCAGCAGTTTTCTAGCGGGGCTGGTTAATGAGCAGTTCTTC. It yields the protein CASSFLAGLVNEQFF.

The chain employs TRBV6-5 and TRBJ2-7, with 9 bases fitting TRBD2. Germline V gene sequence: CDR1 MNHEY, CDR2 SVGAGI. With 0 bases clipped from V and 3 bases from J, the junction kept 6 bases outside the gene matches. This CDR3 region has 16 residues. CDR3 sequence reads: CASSYSGLAGLYEQYF. The CDR3 region has the DNA TGTGCCAGCAGTTACTCAGGTCTAGCGGGACTCTACGAGCAGTACTTC.

CDR3 protein: CSARPHGLAGGPREQFF. The CDR3 DNA reads as TGCAGTGCTAGGCCTCACGGGCTAGCGGGAGGGCCGAGGGAGCAGTTCTTC. The rearrangement uses TRBV20-1 and TRBJ2-1; 12 bases fit TRBD2. The ends lost 3 bases at V and 10 bases at J; junction bases unmatched: 16. The CDR3 totals 17 residues. Germline CDR1 and CDR2: DFQATT and SNEGSKA (reference sequence).

This sequence joins TRBV12-3 or TRBV12-4 and TRBJ1-4; D not certain. Trimming took 5 bases from V and 0 from J, leaving 10 bases between them. The CDR3 covers 15 residues. The CDR3 reads CASSGRKATNEKLFF. CDR3 nucleotide sequence: TGTGCCAGCAGTGGCCGGAAAGCAACTAATGAAAAACTGTTTTTT.

This clonotype came up a few times. The J gene is TRBJ2-7, the V gene TRBV10-2; TRBD1 is a possible D gene (6 bases). The ends were cut back, 5 bases at V and 7 bases at J, with 12 bases in the middle. The CDR3 sequence is 12 residues long. Germline V CDR1 and CDR2: WSHSY, SAAADI. The CDR3 sequence: CASSPTGKEQYF. The CDR3 DNA is TGCGCCAGCAGTCCAACAGGGAAAGAGCAGTACTTC.

The J gene is TRBJ2-5, the V gene TRBV4-3; tentatively, D is TRBD2 (5 bases). Trimming left V 0 bases short and J 4 bases short, with 9 bases between. The CDR3 has 14 amino acids. Per germline, CDR1 LGHNA and CDR2 YSLEER. The CDR3 nucleotides are TGCGCCAGCAGCCAAGATATCGGGGTAGAGACCCAGTACTTC. Translation gives CASSQDIGVETQYF.

The J gene is TRBJ2-1, the V gene TRBV10-2; D assignment may be TRBD1 or TRBD2 (5 bases each). The length of the CDR3 is 15 residues. V dropped 1 base and J dropped 8 bases, with 15 bases sitting between them. Germline assignment: CDR1 WSHSY and CDR2 SAAADI. The CDR3 region is CASSEYGGAMYEQFF. DNA of the CDR3: TGCGCCAGCAGTGAGTATGGGGGAGCCATGTATGAGCAGTTCTTC.

This clonotype turned up a few times. The rearrangement links TRBV24-1 to TRBJ2-7; D is unclear. The V end was cut by 3 bases, the J end by 4 bases, with 9 bases between. Germline CDR1 and CDR2: KGHDR and SFDVKD. CDR3 size: 13 residues. DNA of the CDR3: TGTGCCACCAGTGATCCTTATCGGTACGAGCAGTACTTC. Residues: CATSDPYRYEQYF.

There are a few counts of this clonotype. The V call is TRBV4-2, the J call TRBJ2-6, with D hard to call. Trimming stripped 4 bases from V and 2 bases from J, with 9 bases between. The germline gives CDR1 LGHNA, CDR2 YNFKEQ. The CDR3 has 15 residues. Here the CDR3 reads CASSLLEAGANVLTF. The CDR3 nucleotides read TGTGCCAGCAGCCTTCTCGAAGCTGGGGCCAACGTCCTGACTTTC.

This clonotype was recorded many times. The V gene is TRBV9, the J gene TRBJ2-7, with 11 nucleotides matching TRBD2. This CDR3 is built from 15 residues. Trimming took 5 bases from V and 1 from J; bases not matched to a gene: 5. Germline V gives CDR1 SGDLS, CDR2 YYNGEE. The CDR3 region has the DNA TGTGCCAGCAGGGATACTAGCGGGAGTTCCTACGAGCAGTACTTC. Translating it yields CASRDTSGSSYEQYF.

This clonotype was found a few times. The V and J genes are TRBV29-1 and TRBJ2-7; TRBD2 matches 9 bases. Germline CDR1 reads SQVTM; CDR2 reads ANQGSEA. V lost 6 bases to trimming and J lost 6 bases; unmatched junction nucleotides: 3. CDR3 length: 11 amino acids. The CDR3 nucleotides are TGCAGCGTCGGACTAGCGAGCGAGCAGTACTTC. The encoded protein is CSVGLASEQYF.

V is TRBV28 and J is TRBJ1-3, with a tentative D call TRBD1 (5 bases). The germline gives CDR1 MDHEN, CDR2 SYDVKM. Trimming left V 4 bases short and J 6 bases short, with 19 bases between. The CDR3 is 16 residues long. CDR3 nucleotides: TGTGCCAGCAGTTGGGACGGTGACGGGGTAGTAAACACCATATATTTT. This sequence encodes CASSWDGDGVVNTIYF.

This chain joins TRBV25-1 and TRBJ1-5; D gene uncertain. The germline V and J ends were trimmed by 3 bases and 4 bases, with 4 bases remaining between them. In germline, CDR1 is MGHDK, CDR2 SYGVNS. The CDR3 has 12 amino acids. The CDR3 DNA is TGTGCCAGCAGTGATTTGAATCAGCCCCAGCATTTT. Translated: CASSDLNQPQHF.

On this clonotype itself: At one end the junction does not follow the germline gene, possibly because of a read error. The chain is built from TRBV27 and TRBJ2-2; 7 bases line up with TRBD2. The CDR3 extends over 17 amino acids. Germline V CDR1 and CDR2: MNHEY, SMNVEV (reference sequence). The CDR3 DNA reads as TGTGCCAGCCTAAAGATTACGGGGGGTGTGAACACCAGGGAGCTGTTTTTT. Translated, it gives CASLKITGGVNTRELFF.

This clonotype was seen only a few times. The V and J genes are TRBV29-1 and TRBJ2-1; TRBD1 aligns across 8 bases. The germline gives CDR1 SQVTM, CDR2 ANQGSEA. The CDR3 contains 10 residues. Trimming at V came to 7 bases and at J to 15 bases, leaving 8 bases not matched to a gene. For the CDR3, the DNA is TGCAGCGCCTCAGGGGGCAAGTGGTTCTTC. It encodes CSASGGKWFF.

This clonotype has a handful of counts. The rearrangement uses TRBV11-2 and TRBJ2-3; no clear D. The V and J ends lost 0 bases and 6 bases respectively, with 10 bases between them. Germline assignment: CDR1 SGHAT and CDR2 FQNNGV. The CDR3 contains 14 residues. This CDR3 reads CASSLEFRSDTQYF. CDR3 nucleotides: TGTGCCAGCAGCTTAGAATTCCGGAGTGATACGCAGTATTTT.

About this clonotype itself: Germline and junction disagree at one end, which may indicate a read error. The chain is built from TRBV20-1 and TRBJ2-7, with 8 bases that match TRBD2. In germline, CDR1 is DFQATT, CDR2 SNEGSKA (reference sequence). The CDR3 has 15 amino acids. CDR3 bases: TGCAGTGCTAACCCAAAAGCGGGAGTTACCTACAAGCAGTACTTC. This codes for CSANPKAGVTYKQYF.

V and J are TRBV5-6 and TRBJ2-1; 8 nucleotides agree with TRBD2. The CDR3 sequence is 16 residues long. The germline V gene has CDR1 SGHDT and CDR2 YYEEEE. V shed 3 bases and J 0 bases; nucleotides not matched to a gene: 5. CDR3 sequence: CASSYGGGSSYNEQFF. The CDR3, as DNA: TGTGCCAGCAGCTACGGGGGGGGTAGCTCCTACAATGAGCAGTTCTTC.

This clonotype has just a few counts. The chain uses TRBV20-1 and TRBJ2-3; TRBD2 matches at 13 bases. In germline, CDR1 is DFQATT, CDR2 SNEGSKA (reference sequence). The CDR3 contains 13 residues. Trimming cost V 6 bases and J 5 bases; bases outside gene matches: 2. CDR3 sequence (DNA): TGCAGTGCCGGACTAGCGGGAGAAGATACGCAGTATTTT. This encodes CSAGLAGEDTQYF.

A note on this clonotype: A much larger clone sits a single nucleotide away, making a read error possible. CDR3 in amino acids: CASSSTLWYTEAFF. The CDR3 nucleotides are TGTGCCAGCAGTTCGACACTTTGGTACACTGAAGCTTTCTTT. The gene calls are TRBV12-3 or TRBV12-4 and TRBJ1-1; D not resolved. This CDR3 spans 14 amino acids. The V end lost 4 bases, the J end lost 3 bases, and 12 bases lay between the germline ends.